The 5 T cell receptor beta chains listed next were all sequenced from one sample in a study of OX40 agonist ivuxolimab in advanced cancers. To prepare the library, the immunoSEQ multiplex PCR assay was applied. The clones in this table, taken by TCRdb from immuneACCESS, are in-frame only. Not every clone is retained; where verified, under half of the shortfall comes from an unresolved V gene, and the cause of the rest is unknown. In all, the sample holds some 66,000 clones, and about 77% of those were seen once. The ten most abundant clones make up around 1.6% of the sample. The sample in question was CD4+ or CD8+ T cells sorted from blood, obtained in a trial of the OX40 agonist ivuxolimab. All receptors come from an adult with an advanced solid tumor such as melanoma, head and neck, liver or kidney cancer.

CDR3 region: CAWGTPGQGSNTEAFF. CDR3 nucleotides: TGTGCCTGGGGCACCCCGGGACAGGGGTCGAACACTGAAGCTTTCTTT. The rearrangement joins TRBV30 to TRBJ1-1, with 10 bases aligning to TRBD1. The germline V gene has CDR1 GTSNPN and CDR2 SVGIG (reference sequence). The CDR3 spans 16 residues. V was pared by 5 bases and J by 1 base, with 10 bases of the junction left unmatched.

This chain connects TRBV6-5 to TRBJ1-2, with 7 bases identical to TRBD1. The germline CDR1 and CDR2 sequences are MNHEY and SVGAGI. The junction had 11 bases not matched to a gene; V was cut back by 8 bases and J by 2 bases. There are 15 residues in the CDR3. The CDR3 DNA reads TGTGCCAGCCGCGGCCCGGGACAGAGAAACTATGGCTACACCTTC. Its translation is CASRGPGQRNYGYTF.

This clone showed up just a few times. The CDR3 DNA is TGTGCCAGTCGACAGGGGAATGAAAAACTGTTTTTT. Encoded protein: CASRQGNEKLFF. The chain joins TRBV28 to TRBJ1-4; TRBD1 aligns across 8 bases. V shed 9 bases and J 5 bases; nucleotides not matched to a gene: 2. The CDR3 consists of 12 residues. Germline CDR1 MDHEN, CDR2 SYDVKM.

DNA of the CDR3: TGTGCCATCAGTGTGGACAGGAGCTCTGGAAACACCATATATTTT. It encodes CAISVDRSSGNTIYF. The chain recombines TRBV10-3 with TRBJ1-3; 7 bases agree with TRBD1. CDR1 and CDR2 from the germline V gene are ENHRY and SYGVKD. The CDR3 extends over 15 amino acids. V lost 4 bases, J lost 0 bases, and 3 bases stayed unmatched.

J is TRBJ1-2 and V is TRBV27; the D gene is possibly TRBD1 (5 bases). V dropped 6 bases and J dropped 0 bases, with 11 bases sitting between them. The CDR3 length is 14 residues. CDR1 is MNHEY, CDR2 SMNVEV, per germline (reference sequence). DNA for the CDR3: TGTGCCAGCAGATTTCAGGGTGCTAACTATGGCTACACCTTC. Encoded protein: CASRFQGANYGYTF.